This T cell receptor (beta chain) was sequenced for a study of identifying expanded T cells in peripheral blood. General study points: Variance in clone template counts between approximately 2-week samples significantly increased with total template count across all healthy donors. Approximately 1.1 clones differed between technical replicates, versus roughly 16 and 20 over time.

Method: immunoSEQ multiplex PCR; TCRdb's copy keeps in-frame clones and lacks some. The data hold around 94,000 clones, with 70% to 90% observed a single time. The V end lost 9 bases, the J end lost 1 base, and 2 bases lay between the germline ends. This CDR3 region has 10 residues. Germline-derived CDR1 and CDR2 are MNHNS and SASEGT. As regards this clone: The antigen is not known.

Healthy donors had no documented immune events, such as infections, while sampled. The rearrangement uses TRBV6-1 and TRBJ2-3; D remains ambiguous. This clonotype was sampled from a person aged 18-69 years in good health. Source material: blood. CDR3 DNA: TGTGCCAGTCGCACAGATACGCAGTATTTT. Amino acids: CASRTDTQYF.